Given below is one T cell receptor beta chain in context. This entry is derived from a study of T cell repertoires and Cas9 in healthy adults. Method: immunoSEQ multiplex PCR; TCRdb's copy keeps in-frame clones and lacks some. The table has 20,000 to 25,000 clones, 90% seen once. This clonotype was sampled from a human donor in good health. The source material was CD4+ effector T cells (CD127+, CD25-, CD137-, CD154-) from PBMCs; culture status not recorded.

The CDR3 nucleotides read TGTGCCAGTAGTCCCGAGAGGGGCTATGACACTGAAGCTTTCTTT. Its protein product is CASSPERGYDTEAFF. The chain is built from TRBV19 and TRBJ1-1, with D perhaps matching TRBD1 (5 bases). The CDR3 is made up of 15 amino acids. The V and J ends lost 5 bases and 3 bases respectively, with 16 bases between them. Germline V gene sequence: CDR1 LNHDA, CDR2 SQIVND (reference sequence).